This entry lists 13 T cell receptor beta chains sequenced from one sample in a study of T cell responses to AZD1222 COVID-19 vaccine. Method: immunoSEQ multiplex PCR; TCRdb's copy keeps in-frame clones and lacks some. This table has approximately 110,000 clones, 70% to 90% appearing once. The sample was peripheral blood, taken 28 days after the second AZD1222 dose. Receptors were obtained from an adult who received the AZD1222 COVID-19 vaccine.

The chain uses TRBV30 and TRBJ2-6; unclear D gene. Germline CDR1 and CDR2: GTSNPN and SVGIG (reference sequence). V dropped 5 bases and J dropped 0 bases, with 11 bases sitting between them. This CDR3 has 15 residues. CDR3 nucleotides: TGTGCCTGGGCTAGGGCGCTCTCTGGGGCCAACGTCCTGACTTTC. This codes for CAWARALSGANVLTF. The whole variable domain, filled in from reference TRBV30 and TRBJ2-6, reads SQTIHQWPATLVQPVGSPLSLECTVEGTSNPNLYWYRQAAGRGLQLLFYSVGIGQISSEVPQNLSASRPQDRQFILSSKKLLLSDSGFYLCAWARALSGANVLTFGAGSRLTVL.

CDR3: CASSPRTTELNTEAFF. The CDR3 DNA is TGTGCCAGCTCACCGCGCACGACAGAACTGAACACTGAAGCTTTCTTT. The chain couples TRBV18 to TRBJ1-1; tentatively, D is TRBD1 (5 bases). Germline loops: CDR1 KGHSH, CDR2 LQKENI. Deletions cut 3 bases from V and 0 bases from J, with 14 bases between. The CDR3 totals 16 residues.

The chain joins TRBV12-3 or TRBV12-4 to TRBJ1-4; D gene unclear. V was pared by 5 bases and J by 8 bases, with 6 bases between. The CDR3 consists of 11 residues. The CDR3 region is CASSLKEKLFF. The CDR3 region has the DNA TGTGCCAGCAGTCTAAAAGAAAAACTGTTTTTT.

The rearrangement joins TRBV4-1 to TRBJ1-3; no clear D. CDR3 length: 16 residues. CDR1 is MGHRA, CDR2 YSYEKL, per germline. Trimming left V 0 bases short and J 11 bases short, with 20 bases between. CDR3 bases: TGCGCCAGCAGCCAAGATCCTGGCAGTTATATTCGTCCCATATATTTT. Its translation: CASSQDPGSYIRPIYF.

This chain connects TRBV27 to TRBJ1-5; the D is unclear. Germline lookup yields CDR1 MNHEY and CDR2 SMNVEV (reference sequence). The V and J ends lost 6 bases and 4 bases respectively, with 10 bases between them. The CDR3 extends over 13 amino acids. Here the CDR3 reads CASSYGRNQPQHF. The CDR3 nucleotides are TGTGCCAGCAGCTATGGGAGAAATCAGCCCCAGCATTTT.

The rearrangement joins TRBV7-2 to TRBJ2-3; 11 bases align to TRBD2. The CDR3 runs 16 residues. The J segment lost 1 base and the V segment lost 1 base, leaving 1 base of the junction unmatched. The germline CDR1 and CDR2 sequences are SGHTA and FQGNSA. This chain's CDR3 is CASSLVLAGGTDTQYF. As DNA, the CDR3 is TGTGCCAGCAGCTTAGTACTAGCGGGGGGCACAGATACGCAGTATTTT.

The genes are TRBV2 and TRBJ2-1, with TRBD2 matching 11 bases. V was clipped by 4 bases and J by 6 bases; unmatched bases: 5. This CDR3 contains 15 residues. Germline V lookup: CDR1 SNHLY, CDR2 FYNNEI. In nucleotides, the CDR3 is TGTGCCAGCAGTGGAAGACTAGCGGGATCCAATGAGCAGTTCTTC. Amino acids: CASSGRLAGSNEQFF.

The CDR3 here is CASSLGPPSGEDGYTF. Written as DNA, the CDR3 is TGTGCCAGCAGCTTAGGGCCCCCGTCAGGAGAGGATGGCTACACCTTC. The V gene is TRBV13, the J gene TRBJ1-2, with D unresolved. CDR1 and CDR2 (germline): PRHDT, FYEKMQ (reference sequence). Trimming pared 0 bases from V and 6 bases from J, leaving 17 bases between. The length of the CDR3 is 16 residues.

CDR3 residues: CASSFKPGQGIYEQYF. For the CDR3, the DNA is TGTGCCAGCAGCTTCAAACCGGGACAGGGAATCTACGAGCAGTACTTC. The rearrangement links TRBV7-9 to TRBJ2-7; 9 bases line up with TRBD1. In germline, CDR1 is SEHNR, CDR2 FQNEAQ (reference sequence). This CDR3 is built from 16 residues. Trimming took 3 bases from V and 3 from J; bases not matched to a gene: 9.

The V and J genes are TRBV3-1 (or the pseudogene TRBV3-2) and TRBJ1-2; TRBD1 aligns across 9 bases. V was clipped by 3 bases and J by 7 bases; unmatched bases: 6. The CDR3 extends over 14 amino acids. Germline-derived CDR1 and CDR2 are LGHDT and YNNKEL (reference sequence). CDR3: CASSQDGTGFGYTF. In DNA, the CDR3 is TGTGCCAGCAGCCAGGACGGGACAGGGTTTGGCTACACCTTC.

This chain joins TRBV19 and TRBJ2-5; TRBD1 is a possible D gene (6 bases). V was trimmed by 5 bases and J by 3 bases, leaving 13 bases between them. Germline CDR1 is LNHDA and CDR2 is SQIVND (reference sequence). This CDR3 has 14 amino acids. CDR3 region: CASSGQLVEETQYF. The CDR3 coding sequence is TGTGCCAGTAGTGGACAGCTTGTAGAAGAGACCCAGTACTTC.

The genes are TRBV5-1 and TRBJ2-7; 11 positions match TRBD1. CDR1 and CDR2 (germline): SGHRS, YFSETQ. This CDR3 contains 14 residues. V gave up 0 bases and J gave up 5 bases; unmatched junction bases: 1. CDR3 sequence: CASSLGTGGNEQYF. DNA for the CDR3: TGCGCCAGCAGCTTGGGGACAGGGGGCAACGAGCAGTACTTC.

CDR3 bases: TGTGCCAGCAGCTTCCGGGACAACACCTACGAGCAGTACTTC. It encodes CASSFRDNTYEQYF. The chain is built from TRBV7-2 and TRBJ2-7; tentatively, D is TRBD1 (6 bases). Looked up from germline, CDR1 is SGHTA and CDR2 is FQGNSA. The CDR3 spans 14 residues. V was shortened by 3 bases and J by 2 bases, with 11 bases between the two germline ends. The entire variable domain, with the rest obtained from reference TRBV7-2 and TRBJ2-7, is as follows: GAGVSQSPSNKVTEKGKDVELRCDPISGHTALYWYRQSLGQGLEFLIYFQGNSAPDKSGLPSDRFSAERTGGSVSTLTIQRTQQEDSAVYLCASSFRDNTYEQYFGPGTRLTVT.